The 5 T cell receptor beta chains below all came from one sample that was sequenced in a study of Ad26.COV2.S vaccination and SARS-CoV-2 variants. Sample treatment: approximately 18 received Ad26.COV2.S at low or high dose, single or two shots; 5 received placebo; per-sample allocation not given. Vaccine and placebo recipients were sampled on day 63 after the first injection. Sequencing used immunoSEQ multiplex PCR; TCRdb keeps in-frame clones, though not all of them. The table lists about 680,000 clones, more than 70% of them singletons. Sequencing was performed on peripheral blood, taken in a trial of Ad26.COV2.S vaccine versus placebo. All receptors derive from a person aged 18-60 years who received the Ad26.COV2.S COVID-19 vaccine or a placebo.

V is TRBV24-1 and J is TRBJ1-5; maybe TRBD1 (6 bases). The germline V and J ends were trimmed by 7 bases and 7 bases, with 13 bases remaining between them. Per the germline V gene, CDR1 is KGHDR and CDR2 is SFDVKD. The CDR3 contains 13 residues. CDR3 residues: CATSNRASQPQHF. CDR3 sequence (DNA): TGTGCCACCAGCAACAGGGCATCCCAGCCCCAGCATTTT.

This clone was found once. This chain joins TRBV7-3 and TRBJ2-3; the D gene is possibly TRBD2 (5 bases). The CDR3 consists of 14 residues. The germline gives CDR1 SGHTA, CDR2 FQGTGA. V lost 3 bases to trimming and J lost 3 bases, with 10 bases between them. CDR3 in amino acids: CASSFSAQTDTQYF. CDR3 nucleotide sequence: TGTGCCAGCAGCTTTAGCGCCCAAACAGATACGCAGTATTTT.

The chain employs TRBV3-1 (or the pseudogene TRBV3-2) and TRBJ1-2; maybe TRBD1 (5 bases). In germline, CDR1 is LGHDT, CDR2 YNNKEL (reference sequence). There are 11 residues in the CDR3. V shed 4 bases and J shed 14 bases, with 14 bases lying between them. The CDR3 sequence: CASSPGGSETF. CDR3 nucleotide sequence: TGTGCCAGCAGCCCCGGGGGATCGGAGACCTTC.

This chain connects TRBV15 to TRBJ2-5; 15 nucleotides match TRBD2. Germline-derived CDR1 and CDR2 are LNHNV and YYDKDF (reference sequence). The CDR3 runs 18 residues. Losses at the gene ends were 3 bases for V and 5 bases for J; bases not matched to a gene: 10. This chain's CDR3 is CATSRGLAGGPGGETQYF. The CDR3 DNA reads as TGTGCCACCAGCAGGGGACTAGCGGGAGGTCCCGGAGGGGAGACCCAGTACTTC.

This chain links TRBV6-5 with TRBJ2-1; D is ambiguous. Trimming stripped 5 bases from V and 6 bases from J, with 14 bases between. CDR1 is MNHEY and CDR2 is SVGAGI in the germline V gene. CDR3 length: 14 amino acids. The DNA of the CDR3 is TGTGCCAGCAGTCCTACTGGGAAACCCAATGAGCAGTTCTTC. Translated, it gives CASSPTGKPNEQFF.